This passage covers 21 T cell receptor beta chains from one sample sequenced in a study of CD8+ T cells in alopecia areata. It was cDNA, reverse transcribed from extracted RNA, that served as the sequencing template. Assay: immunoSEQ multiplex PCR; the TCRdb copy retains only in-frame clones and omits some. The table shows 120,000 to 150,000 clones, with around 83% occurring only once. Treatment noted: oral pan-JAK inhibitor, 5-10 mg twice daily. The material was CD8+ T cells sorted from blood, obtained at week 4, from a patient treated with tofacitinib. The receptor set was obtained from a human donor with alopecia areata.

This chain uses TRBV2 with TRBJ2-3; the D is unclear. V was trimmed by 10 bases and J by 0 bases, leaving 11 bases between them. Germline V gene lookup returns CDR1 SNHLY and CDR2 FYNNEI. CDR3 length equals 13 residues. The CDR3 DNA sequence: TGTGCCATCGGTGGAGATAGCACAGATACGCAGTATTTT. Protein: CAIGGDSTDTQYF.

This chain links TRBV9 with TRBJ2-5, with 11 bases that match TRBD2. This CDR3 contains 16 residues. Germline V gene lookup returns CDR1 SGDLS and CDR2 YYNGEE. V lost 0 bases, J lost 2 bases, and 3 bases stayed unmatched. The DNA for the CDR3 is TGTGCCAGCAGCGTAGCCGGGACTAGCGGTCAAGAGACCCAGTACTTC. This translates into CASSVAGTSGQETQYF. Full variable domain (rest looked up from reference TRBV9 and TRBJ2-5): DSGVTQTPKHLITATGQRVTLRCSPRSGDLSVYWYQQSLDQGLQFLIQYYNGEERAKGNILERFSAQQFPDLHSELNLSSLELGDSALYFCASSVAGTSGQETQYFGPGTRLLVL.

This clone came up once. V and J are TRBV2 and TRBJ1-1, with 11 positions matching TRBD1. CDR1 and CDR2 (germline): SNHLY, FYNNEI. The CDR3 has 17 residues. The trim removed 8 bases at V and 2 bases at J, leaving 13 bases unmatched. CDR3: CASLEGTGGSRNTEAFF. The CDR3 bases are TGTGCCAGCCTCGAGGGGACAGGGGGATCTCGCAACACTGAAGCTTTCTTT. Based on the CDR3 plus reference TRBV2 and TRBJ1-1, the full variable domain is EPEVTQTPSHQVTQMGQEVILRCVPISNHLYFYWYRQILGQKVEFLVSFYNNEISEKSEIFDDQFSVERPDGSNFTLKIRSTKLEDSAMYFCASLEGTGGSRNTEAFFGQGTRLTVV.

The V and J genes are TRBV30 and TRBJ1-6; 7 nucleotides line up with TRBD1. CDR1 and CDR2 from the germline V gene are GTSNPN and SVGIG (reference sequence). Trimming cost V 2 bases and J 7 bases; bases outside gene matches: 11. The CDR3 sequence is 16 residues long. The CDR3 region is CAWSQYVGDRNSPLHF. CDR3 in DNA: TGTGCCTGGAGTCAATACGTTGGGGACAGAAATTCACCCCTCCACTTT.

This clone came up once. The J gene is TRBJ2-7, the V gene TRBV2, with D hard to call. Germline-derived CDR1 and CDR2 are SNHLY and FYNNEI. This CDR3 is built from 13 residues. The V end was cut by 3 bases, the J end by 4 bases, with 10 bases between. The CDR3 region has the DNA TGTGCCAGCAGTGAGCGGCCACTTTACGAGCAGTACTTC. The encoded protein is CASSERPLYEQYF.

This clone was seen only once. As DNA, the CDR3 is TGTGCCATCACTAGGCAGGCTGACTACGAGCAGTACTTC. This codes for CAITRQADYEQYF. This chain uses TRBV10-3 with TRBJ2-7; D gene ambiguous. Germline V gene lookup returns CDR1 ENHRY and CDR2 SYGVKD. V was clipped by 7 bases and J by 3 bases, with 13 bases between them. CDR3 size: 13 residues.

The rearrangement joins TRBV5-5 to TRBJ1-1, with D unresolved. The ends were cut back, 0 bases at V and 4 bases at J, with 4 bases in the middle. Germline V gene data show CDR1 as SGHKS and CDR2 as YYEKEE (reference sequence). The CDR3 length is 12 residues. The CDR3, as DNA: TGTGCCAGCAGCTTGGCCAGCACTGAAGCTTTCTTT. Its translation: CASSLASTEAFF.

Comment on this clone: Other DNA sequences in the sample encode the same CDR3. The rearrangement joins TRBV9 to TRBJ2-7; the D gene could be TRBD1 or TRBD2 (6 bases each). Looked up from germline, CDR1 is SGDLS and CDR2 is YYNGEE. V dropped 0 bases and J dropped 1 base, with 11 bases sitting between them. This CDR3 has 15 amino acids. The DNA of the CDR3 is TGTGCCAGCAGCGTAGAGGGGGGCCTTTCCTACGAGCAGTACTTC. Protein: CASSVEGGLSYEQYF.

This chain links TRBV19 with TRBJ2-1, with TRBD1 matching over 9 bases. Trimming at V came to 3 bases and at J to 9 bases, leaving 6 bases not matched to a gene. The length of the CDR3 is 14 residues. CDR1 and CDR2 (germline): LNHDA, SQIVND (reference sequence). The CDR3 region is CASSIYTTGGEQFF. CDR3 DNA: TGTGCCAGTAGTATCTATACGACAGGGGGTGAGCAGTTCTTC.

V is TRBV4-1 and J is TRBJ2-1; a possible D gene is TRBD2 (5 bases). CDR1 is MGHRA, CDR2 YSYEKL, per germline. CDR3 length equals 14 residues. Trimming left V 2 bases short and J 6 bases short, with 11 bases between. The CDR3 DNA is TGCGCCAGCAGCCAAACTACTAGTTCCAATGAGCAGTTCTTC. It encodes CASSQTTSSNEQFF.

The chain joins TRBV6-5 to TRBJ1-2; possibly TRBD1 for D (5 bases). The CDR3 is 12 residues long. Trimming shortened V by 10 bases and J by 4 bases, and 13 bases separated the two germline ends. Germline CDR1 is MNHEY and CDR2 is SVGAGI. In DNA form, the CDR3 reads TGTGCCACCCGGGACGGAGCCTATGGCTACACCTTC. Encoded protein: CATRDGAYGYTF.

The genes are TRBV5-4 and TRBJ2-7, with 10 bases aligning to TRBD2. With 0 bases clipped from V and 4 bases from J, the junction kept 10 bases outside the gene matches. The CDR3 totals 17 residues. Germline V gives CDR1 SGHNT, CDR2 YYREEE (reference sequence). This chain's CDR3 is CASSLGPEASGSYEQYF. CDR3 coding DNA: TGTGCCAGCAGCTTGGGCCCGGAGGCTAGCGGGAGTTACGAGCAGTACTTC. Full variable domain (rest looked up from reference TRBV5-4 and TRBJ2-7): ETGVTQSPTHLIKTRGQQVTLRCSSQSGHNTVSWYQQALGQGPQFIFQYYREEENGRGNFPPRFSGLQFPNYSSELNVNALELDDSALYLCASSLGPEASGSYEQYFGPGTRLTVT.

This chain joins TRBV29-1 and TRBJ2-7, with TRBD1 matching 7 bases. Losses at the gene ends were 7 bases for V and 0 bases for J; bases not matched to a gene: 12. Per the germline V gene, CDR1 is SQVTM and CDR2 is ANQGSEA. The CDR3 is 15 amino acids. The CDR3 here is CSADLRDRSSYEQYF. Written as DNA, the CDR3 is TGCAGCGCCGACCTACGGGACAGAAGCTCCTACGAGCAGTACTTC.

The chain carries TRBV11-2 and TRBJ2-7; tentatively, D is TRBD2 (5 bases). Looked up from germline, CDR1 is SGHAT and CDR2 is FQNNGV. V lost 6 bases to trimming and J lost 2 bases, with 17 bases between them. This CDR3 region has 15 residues. CDR3 in amino acids: CASRGYRTSPYEQYF. DNA for the CDR3: TGTGCCAGCAGGGGATATAGGACTTCTCCCTACGAGCAGTACTTC.

V is TRBV19 and J is TRBJ2-2, with no clear D. Trimming removed 2 bases at V and 2 bases at J, with 6 bases between. The germline gives CDR1 LNHDA, CDR2 SQIVND (reference sequence). The CDR3 loop spans 14 amino acids. CDR3 nucleotide sequence: TGTGCCAGTAGTATAAGCAGCAACACCGGGGAGCTGTTTTTT. It encodes CASSISSNTGELFF.

V gene TRBV4-1 combines with J gene TRBJ2-7; D may be TRBD1 (5 bases). Trimming left V 1 base short and J 6 bases short, with 16 bases between. The CDR3 has 15 amino acids. Germline values: CDR1 MGHRA, CDR2 YSYEKL. The CDR3 DNA reads as TGCGCCAGCAGCCAAGGACACAGGAAAGAAGGCGAGCAGTACTTC. Residues: CASSQGHRKEGEQYF.

The chain couples TRBV27 to TRBJ1-2; D unresolved. Germline V gene lookup returns CDR1 MNHEY and CDR2 SMNVEV (reference sequence). Deletions cut 5 bases from V and 5 bases from J, with 9 bases between. The CDR3 is made up of 12 amino acids. CDR3: CASSPGGYGYTF. CDR3 nucleotide sequence: TGTGCCAGCAGTCCGGGAGGGTATGGCTACACCTTC.

V is TRBV4-1 and J is TRBJ1-5; D unresolved. The CDR3 runs to 13 residues. V lost 1 base, J lost 7 bases, and 8 bases lay in between. Looked up from germline, CDR1 is MGHRA and CDR2 is YSYEKL. In DNA, the CDR3 is TGCGCCAGCAGCCAAGTTGGCAGCCAGCCCCAGCATTTT. Translation: CASSQVGSQPQHF.

The chain has TRBV29-1 and TRBJ2-5; 11 positions match TRBD2. The end of the DNA is better explained by TRBJ2-7, so the J call may be wrong. The CDR3 is 14 amino acids. Germline values: CDR1 SQVTM, CDR2 ANQGSEA. The CDR3 is CSVETSGISYEQYF. CDR3 bases: TGCAGCGTTGAGACTAGCGGGATCTCCTACGAGCAGTACTTC.

The rearrangement links TRBV27 to TRBJ2-7; no reliable D call. The V gene lost 2 bases and the J gene lost 5 bases, with 10 bases spanning the gap. Per the germline V gene, CDR1 is MNHEY and CDR2 is SMNVEV (reference sequence). CDR3 length: 13 amino acids. The CDR3 here is CASSLISKHEQYF. The CDR3 DNA follows: TGTGCCAGCAGTTTAATTAGTAAACACGAGCAGTACTTC.

This clone came up once. The V gene is TRBV15, the J gene TRBJ2-3; either TRBD1 or TRBD2 may supply D (5 bases each). The CDR3 loop spans 18 amino acids. The V end lost 5 bases, the J end lost 0 bases, and 21 bases lay between the germline ends. CDR1 and CDR2 from the germline V gene are LNHNV and YYDKDF (reference sequence). Written as DNA, the CDR3 is TGTGCCACCAGCTTCCGGGGCCTCCCAGGACCTAGCACAGATACGCAGTATTTT. It codes for CATSFRGLPGPSTDTQYF.